In this sample, the clone carrying this TCR beta chain turned up many times. The data derive from a study of blood T cell repertoires in COVID-19. In Seattle, patients joined the study during active infection and were tracked longitudinally. The repertoire was sequenced with immunoSEQ multiplex PCR; TCRdb's copy has only in-frame clones and lacks some. The repertoire holds under 200,000 clones, 82% seen once, with around 7.8% in the top ten. V lost 4 bases and J lost 7; bases outside the gene matches: 9. This CDR3 is 16 amino acids long. Germline loops: CDR1 SGDLS, CDR2 YYNGEE. This TCR came from a woman aged 55-70 years with COVID-19, enrolled during active disease. The chain links TRBV9 to TRBJ2-1; 12 nucleotides line up with TRBD1. What was sequenced was peripheral blood. Here the CDR3 reads CASSFTGTGGTNEQFF. CDR3 DNA sequence: TGTGCCAGCAGCTTCACCGGGACAGGGGGCACGAATGAGCAGTTCTTC.